This TCR beta chain was profiled in a study of T cell responses to AZD1222 COVID-19 vaccine. Whole-study results and caveats: Without day 14 samples, only post-peak T cell repertoires were studied.

This table comes from immunoSEQ multiplex PCR, and its TCRdb copy is limited to in-frame clones, with some not included. Found here are 120,000 or so clones, around 82% of them singletons; the top ten hold approximately 4.6%. Of note for this clone: What it binds is not known.

The input for sequencing was peripheral blood, taken on day 0 of AZD1222 vaccination. The TCR comes from an adult in good health.

The CDR3 DNA reads TGTGCCAGCAGCCAAGGGTTCGTCGGCTCCTACGAGCAGTACTTC. This sequence encodes CASSQGFVGSYEQYF. This sequence joins TRBV3-1 (or the pseudogene TRBV3-2) and TRBJ2-7; D is unresolved. This CDR3 has 15 residues. Germline values: CDR1 LGHDT, CDR2 YNNKEL (reference sequence). V was cut by 1 base and J by 0 bases, with 10 bases left in between.